Shown below are 19 T cell receptor beta chains from a single sample sequenced in a study of OX40 agonist ivuxolimab in advanced cancers. This table comes from immunoSEQ multiplex PCR, and its TCRdb copy is limited to in-frame clones, with some not included. The sample contains around 95,000 clones, around 89% of which appear only once. Sequenced material: CD4+ or CD8+ T cells sorted from blood, taken in a trial of the OX40 agonist ivuxolimab. These receptors were obtained from an adult with an advanced solid tumor such as melanoma, head and neck, liver or kidney cancer.

The gene calls are TRBV28 and TRBJ2-7; D may be TRBD1 (5 bases). V lost 4 bases to trimming and J lost 3 bases, with 10 bases between them. The CDR3 has 13 residues. Germline-derived CDR1 and CDR2 are MDHEN and SYDVKM. CDR3 DNA sequence: TGTGCCAGCAGTTCGACAGTTCACTACGAGCAGTACTTC. Translated: CASSSTVHYEQYF.

This clone was picked up a small number of times. J is TRBJ1-2 and V is TRBV5-1; tentatively, D is TRBD1 (5 bases). This CDR3 has 13 amino acids. Germline V gene sequence: CDR1 SGHRS, CDR2 YFSETQ. V was pared by 4 bases and J by 6 bases, with 13 bases between. This CDR3 is CASSPGTADGYTF. CDR3 coding DNA: TGCGCCAGCAGCCCGGGGACGGCTGATGGCTACACCTTC.

The CDR3 DNA reads as TGCAGCGTTGAAGTTGGAACAGGGTGGGGACTAGGTAAAAATGAGCAGTTCTTC. Translating gives CSVEVGTGWGLGKNEQFF. The V call is TRBV29-1, the J call TRBJ2-1; TRBD2 agrees at 8 bases. Germline assignment: CDR1 SQVTM and CDR2 ANQGSEA. The CDR3 loop spans 18 amino acids. The V segment lost 1 base and the J segment 7 bases; nucleotides outside the gene matches: 18.

The genes are TRBV5-1 and TRBJ2-1, with TRBD2 identical over 7 bases. The CDR3 length is 15 residues. CDR1 and CDR2 from the germline V gene are SGHRS and YFSETQ. The V and J ends lost 0 bases and 6 bases, in that order; junction bases with no gene match: 6. In DNA form, the CDR3 reads TGCGCCAGCAGCTTGGCCGGGCGGGAGTTCAATGAGCAGTTCTTC. Its protein is CASSLAGREFNEQFF.

The chain is built from TRBV6-5 and TRBJ1-6; 10 nucleotides match TRBD1. CDR3 size: 14 residues. Unmatched junction bases numbered 7, after V lost 7 bases and J lost 10 bases. Looked up from germline, CDR1 is MNHEY and CDR2 is SVGAGI. The CDR3 here is CASTTGQGPSPLHF. For the CDR3, the DNA is TGTGCCAGCACCACGGGACAGGGGCCATCACCCCTCCACTTT.

J is TRBJ2-1 and V is TRBV28; D perhaps matches TRBD1 (5 bases). Germline V CDR1 and CDR2: MDHEN, SYDVKM. Trimming stripped 5 bases from V and 8 bases from J, with 16 bases between. The CDR3 is 14 residues long. Here the CDR3 DNA reads TGTGCCAGCAGTCCTTCCAGGGCCCCAGATGAGCAGTTCTTC. Amino acids: CASSPSRAPDEQFF.

This clone was detected only once. V and J are TRBV11-2 and TRBJ1-2, with 8 positions matching TRBD1. This CDR3 region has 15 residues. CDR1 SGHAT and CDR2 FQNNGV come from the germline V gene. J lost 3 bases, V lost 2 bases, and 5 bases had no gene match. The CDR3 is CASSLRQGSHYGYTF. For the CDR3, the DNA is TGTGCCAGCAGCTTAAGACAGGGGAGCCACTATGGCTACACCTTC.

A few counts support this clone. The genes are TRBV19 and TRBJ1-1, with 9 nucleotides matching TRBD1. The junction had 3 bases not matched to a gene; V was cut back by 6 bases and J by 4 bases. The length of the CDR3 is 13 residues. The V gene's germline CDR1 is LNHDA and CDR2 SQIVND (reference sequence). The CDR3 DNA sequence: TGTGCCAGTAGGAAGACAGGGGGCACTGAAGCTTTCTTT. This encodes CASRKTGGTEAFF.

This clone was seen only a few times. The chain links TRBV9 to TRBJ1-1, with D perhaps TRBD1 (5 bases). V was trimmed by 3 bases and J by 0 bases, leaving 9 bases between them. The CDR3 contains 14 residues. The germline V gene has CDR1 SGDLS and CDR2 YYNGEE. CDR3 sequence (DNA): TGTGCCAGCAGCGCTACAGGACTGAACACTGAAGCTTTCTTT. Amino acid sequence: CASSATGLNTEAFF.

J is TRBJ1-4 and V is TRBV6-1; no firm D call. From germline, CDR1 is MNHNS and CDR2 SASEGT. Trimming left V 9 bases short and J 4 bases short, with 6 bases between. CDR3 size: 11 residues. CDR3 nucleotide sequence: TGTGCCAGTACCTTTAATGAAAAACTGTTTTTT. Translating gives CASTFNEKLFF.

The chain has TRBV27 and TRBJ2-5; a possible D gene is TRBD2 (5 bases). This CDR3 contains 13 residues. CDR1 is MNHEY and CDR2 is SMNVEV in the germline V gene (reference sequence). V lost 5 bases and J 2 bases, leaving 9 bases between the germline ends. CDR3 nucleotides: TGTGCCAGCAGTCCGGGATTTCAAGAGACCCAGTACTTC. Translating gives CASSPGFQETQYF.

V is TRBV11-2 and J is TRBJ2-7; the match to TRBD1 covers 7 bases. The V gene end was trimmed by 3 bases and the J gene end by 2 bases; junction bases not matched to a gene: 7. Germline CDR1 SGHAT, CDR2 FQNNGV. This CDR3 is built from 15 residues. As DNA, the CDR3 is TGTGCCAGCAGCTTTAGTCGGACAGGACCCTACGAGCAGTACTTC. Residues: CASSFSRTGPYEQYF.

The chain carries TRBV11-3 and TRBJ2-2; no clear D. This CDR3 is 14 amino acids long. V lost 0 bases, J lost 0 bases, and 2 bases lay in between. The germline V gene encodes CDR1 SGHNT and CDR2 YENEEA. CDR3 sequence: CASSLDPNTGELFF. The CDR3 DNA reads TGTGCCAGCAGCTTAGACCCGAACACCGGGGAGCTGTTTTTT.

This chain links TRBV5-1 with TRBJ2-1; 7 nucleotides align to TRBD1. V was clipped by 0 bases and J by 4 bases; unmatched bases: 4. The CDR3 contains 15 residues. Germline V gene sequence: CDR1 SGHRS, CDR2 YFSETQ. For the CDR3, the DNA is TGCGCCAGCAGCTTGGGGGGACAGAGATACAATGAGCAGTTCTTC. It yields the protein CASSLGGQRYNEQFF.

V and J are TRBV11-2 and TRBJ1-6, with 8 bases identical to TRBD1. Germline values: CDR1 SGHAT, CDR2 FQNNGV. This CDR3 has 16 amino acids. The ends lost 2 bases at V and 4 bases at J; junction bases unmatched: 4. CDR3 DNA: TGTGCCAGCAGCTTACAGGGGGCAACTTATAATTCACCCCTCCACTTT. It specifies CASSLQGATYNSPLHF.

The chain carries TRBV30 and TRBJ2-1; 13 bases map to TRBD2. CDR1 and CDR2 (germline): GTSNPN, SVGIG (reference sequence). The CDR3 has 13 residues. With 3 bases clipped from V and 10 bases from J, the junction kept 3 bases outside the gene matches. CDR3 sequence: CAWRLAGGREQFF. The CDR3 DNA follows: TGTGCCTGGAGACTAGCGGGGGGGCGGGAGCAGTTCTTC.

V is TRBV19 and J is TRBJ1-5, with no clear D. The germline gives CDR1 LNHDA, CDR2 SQIVND (reference sequence). The CDR3 contains 12 residues. V gave up 10 bases and J gave up 7 bases, with 14 bases separating them. CDR3 loop: CATSGGAQPQHF. DNA for the CDR3: TGTGCCACCTCGGGAGGCGCCCAGCCCCAGCATTTT.

The chain carries TRBV30 and TRBJ2-3; D not certain. The CDR3 sequence is 15 residues long. Germline V gene sequence: CDR1 GTSNPN, CDR2 SVGIG (reference sequence). V lost 1 base, J lost 1 base, and 12 bases lay in between. CDR3 nucleotides: TGTGCCTGGAGTGCATCAATGTCCCGCACAGATACGCAGTATTTT. Residues: CAWSASMSRTDTQYF.

The chain combines TRBV6-1 with TRBJ1-4, with D hard to call. This CDR3 is 16 amino acids long. Germline loops: CDR1 MNHNS, CDR2 SASEGT. Trimming cost V 4 bases and J 1 base, with 13 bases left between them. The CDR3 region is CASSAESSITNEKLFF. CDR3 nucleotide sequence: TGTGCCAGCAGTGCTGAATCTTCCATAACTAATGAAAAACTGTTTTTT.